This paragraph reports one T cell receptor beta chain. The entry originates in a study of blood T cell repertoires in COVID-19. Study details: Some COVID-19 samples were acute and others convalescent; all came from the United States, Italy and Spain. From T cells, B-cell-depleted T cells, or PBMCs came the material, which was cDNA or gDNA.

After removal of 4 bases from V and 6 bases from J, the junction contained 5 bases not matched to a gene. Per the germline V gene, CDR1 is MNHEY and CDR2 is SMNVEV (reference sequence). The CDR3 loop spans 14 amino acids. Methods used by the authors: How many nucleated cells were present was estimated from reference gene primer amplification. The repertoire was sequenced with immunoSEQ multiplex PCR; TCRdb's copy has only in-frame clones and lacks some. For V, J and clone size, that table is used; D and trimming come from the DNA. This sample has fewer than 85,000 clones, with 80% to 90% found just once.

The sample taken for sequencing was peripheral blood. The genes are TRBV27 and TRBJ1-1, with 10 nucleotides matching TRBD1. This TCR was recovered from a woman aged 55-69 years with acute or convalescent COVID-19. CDR3: CASSSMTGGPEAFF. CDR3 sequence (DNA): TGTGCCAGCAGTTCAATGACAGGGGGCCCTGAAGCTTTCTTT.